Only a few counts were recorded for the clone carrying this T cell receptor beta chain. It was cDNA, reverse transcribed from extracted RNA, that served as the sequencing template. Using immunoSEQ multiplex PCR, the repertoire was profiled, and TCRdb retains in-frame clones only, with some absent. The top ten clones hold approximately 20% of a sample with about 150,000 clones, about 53% of them seen once. The data stem from a study of CD8+ T cells in alopecia areata. Study as a whole: Each day, treated patients took oral tofacitinib twice, at 5 to 10 mg per dose.

The study team obtained lesional scalp punch biopsies and peripheral blood from alopecia areata patients. CDR1 PRHDT and CDR2 FYEKMQ come from the germline V gene (reference sequence). The junction had 5 bases not matched to a gene; V was cut back by 2 bases and J by 6 bases. The CDR3 totals 14 residues. The specimen comprised CD8+ T cells sorted from blood, sampled at week 0. The clonotype comes from a human donor with alopecia areata. This sequence joins TRBV13 and TRBJ2-3, with 7 bases that match TRBD2. The CDR3 sequence: CASSLRRGVDTQYF. Here the CDR3 DNA reads TGTGCCAGCAGCTTACGCCGGGGGGTGGATACGCAGTATTTT.